Each of the 5 T cell receptor beta chains below was sequenced from the same sample in a study of cytomegalovirus exposure and HLA in healthy donors. 13 Jbeta primers and 60 Vbeta primers were used for the PCR. Sequencing was performed with immunoSEQ multiplex PCR; in TCRdb, only in-frame clones are kept and a portion is missing. The table has approximately 130,000 clones, about 87% seen once. Sequencing used PBMCs. The source is a woman in her 30s in good health and CMV-seronegative.

The chain recombines TRBV9 with TRBJ2-1; D unresolved. The V end lost 4 bases, the J end lost 0 bases, and 14 bases lay between the germline ends. CDR1 is SGDLS and CDR2 is YYNGEE in the germline V gene. CDR3 length equals 16 residues. The CDR3, as DNA: TGTGCCAGCAGCCCGCGGCGGCCCGACTCCTACAATGAGCAGTTCTTC. This gives the protein CASSPRRPDSYNEQFF.

The V call is TRBV6-5, the J call TRBJ2-7; tentative D call: TRBD1 (5 bases). Trimming left V 0 bases short and J 2 bases short, with 14 bases between. CDR1 MNHEY and CDR2 SVGAGI come from the germline V gene. This CDR3 spans 16 amino acids. In DNA form, the CDR3 reads TGTGCCAGCAGTTACTCCCTTCAGGGCGCCGCCTACGAGCAGTACTTC. It translates to CASSYSLQGAAYEQYF.

This chain joins TRBV18 and TRBJ2-1; 8 bases match TRBD2. Germline trimming cut 3 bases from V and 2 bases from J; bases unmatched to any gene: 3. This CDR3 comprises 15 residues. Germline V CDR1 and CDR2: KGHSH, LQKENI. The CDR3 region has the DNA TGTGCCAGCTCACCCCAGCGGGGGACCTACAATGAGCAGTTCTTC. As protein: CASSPQRGTYNEQFF.

The chain combines TRBV29-1 with TRBJ1-2; TRBD1 is a possible D gene (6 bases). Per the germline V gene, CDR1 is SQVTM and CDR2 is ANQGSEA. The V end was cut by 5 bases, the J end by 1 base, with 11 bases between. The CDR3 is 13 amino acids. CDR3 in DNA: TGCAGCGTTAGGACAGTACGTAACTATGGCTACACCTTC. Residues: CSVRTVRNYGYTF.

The chain uses TRBV4-1 and TRBJ1-1; TRBD1 aligns across 10 bases. Unmatched junction bases numbered 6, after V lost 1 base and J lost 10 bases. The germline V gene has CDR1 MGHRA and CDR2 YSYEKL. This CDR3 has 14 amino acids. CDR3 sequence reads: CASSQGQGASSAFF. DNA of the CDR3: TGCGCCAGCAGCCAAGGACAGGGGGCAAGCTCAGCTTTCTTT.